The entry that follows covers one T cell receptor beta chain sequence. The antigen is undetermined. The PCR employed 60 Vbeta primers together with 13 Jbeta primers. The data were produced by immunoSEQ multiplex PCR, yet TCRdb's version contains in-frame clones alone and is incomplete. The sample shows roughly 140,000 clones, over 75% of them seen only once. This specimen belongs to a study of cytomegalovirus exposure and HLA in healthy donors. Study-wide results and caveats: Most sequenced TCRs were rare (though some public TCRs occurred in many donors).

Specimen: PBMCs. The sequence was obtained from a male donor in good health and CMV-seronegative.

CDR3 in amino acids: CASSEVTESYEQYF. Written as DNA, the CDR3 is TGTGCCAGCAGTGAGGTGACAGAGTCCTACGAGCAGTACTTC. This rearrangement joins TRBV2 to TRBJ2-7, with D maybe TRBD1 (5 bases). This CDR3 region has 14 residues. Trimming took off 3 bases at V and 1 base at J, with 10 bases between the two ends. Germline V gene sequence: CDR1 SNHLY, CDR2 FYNNEI.